This TCR beta chain was captured in a study of T cells in Graves' hyperthyroidism and ophthalmopathy. Amplification yielded TCR beta CDR3 regions, with RNA transcripts as the source. Primed by the HTBI set, a first-round RT-PCR was run on the TCR CDR3. Using its own MiXCR run on the multiplex PCR reads, TCRdb lists one record per CDR3 protein. The data contain 45,000 to 55,000 distinct CDR3 sequences, 45% to 65% of them singletons. The CDR3 contains 13 residues. Germline values: CDR1 SGHAT, CDR2 FQDESV (reference sequence). V was trimmed by 5 bases and J by 6 bases, leaving 12 bases between them. This clonotype was picked up many times.

The J gene is TRBJ2-3, the V gene TRBV11-1; D perhaps matches TRBD2 (6 bases). The specimen was peripheral blood or thyroid tissue (not recorded which). This receptor was taken from a man between 18 and 35 years old with Graves' hyperthyroidism. The CDR3, as DNA: TGTGCCAGCAGCGGAGGGAATTTTGATACGCAGTATTTT. Protein product: CASSGGNFDTQYF.